This T cell receptor (beta chain) emerged from a study of T cell changes during pregnancy in multiple sclerosis. Sequenced by immunoSEQ multiplex PCR; TCRdb stores in-frame clones only, minus some. The sample has around 67,000 clones, under 90% seen once. The source of this sequence is a female donor in good health, enrolled as a control in a pregnancy study. This specimen consisted of peripheral blood, obtained after pregnancy.

The CDR3, as DNA: TGTGCCAGCGAAACCGGGTCTAGCGGCTACAATGAGCAGTTCTTC. Residues: CASETGSSGYNEQFF. The chain is built from TRBV9 and TRBJ2-1; TRBD2 matches at 7 bases. J lost 3 bases, V lost 7 bases, and 10 bases had no gene match. The CDR3 length is 15 residues. Germline V gives CDR1 SGDLS, CDR2 YYNGEE.